This note documents a single T cell receptor beta chain sequence. This sample was included in a study of blood T cell repertoires in COVID-19. Turning to the study itself: There were acute and convalescent COVID-19 samples, and they came from the United States, Italy and Spain. In each case, the material was cDNA or gDNA derived from T cells, B-cell-depleted T cells, or PBMCs.

Under the authors' procedure: Reference gene primer amplification in the assay estimated nucleated cell counts. Assay: immunoSEQ multiplex PCR; the TCRdb copy retains only in-frame clones and omits some. Clone size and V and J calls were adopted from that table, with D and trimming inferred from the DNA. The sample lists about 180,000 clones, about 88% occurring once. J gave up 4 bases and V 4 bases, and 3 bases lay outside the gene matches. Germline V gene sequence: CDR1 SGHRS, CDR2 YFSETQ. The CDR3 has 13 amino acids. The source is a woman aged 25 to 39 with active or convalescent COVID-19. V is TRBV5-1 and J is TRBJ1-1; 8 bases match TRBD1. The sequenced sample consisted of peripheral blood. The CDR3 region is CASSGTGGTEAFF. CDR3 in DNA: TGCGCCAGCAGCGGAACAGGGGGCACTGAAGCTTTCTTT.